This paragraph covers one TCR beta chain sequence. Its antigen is unidentified. These data are taken from a study of blood T cells in healthy people across ages. Study-wide points: Naive CD4+ cells and diversity were both higher in long-lived donors than in aged donors. Because donor CMV status was unknown, expanded clonotype changes were possibly confounded.

The V segment lost 1 base and the J segment 8 bases; nucleotides outside the gene matches: 7. Germline V gives CDR1 LGHDT, CDR2 YNNKEL (reference sequence). This CDR3 has 15 amino acids. Per-sample PBMC isolation yielded at least 7 million cells. A second PCR, run for roughly 7 to 12 cycles, used a sample-barcoded 5' primer plus a J-beta primer mix. In TCRdb, the 5' RACE reads were re-called with MiXCR into one record per CDR3 protein. Of approximately 810,000 distinct CDR3 sequences listed, under 40% were seen once; the top ten hold roughly 13%. Sequencing was performed on blood. The TCR sequence derives from a man aged 18 to 29 in good health. This sequence joins TRBV3-1 and TRBJ1-2; TRBD1 aligns across 10 bases. The CDR3 DNA reads as TGTGCCAGCAGCCAAGCGAGTGGGACAGGGGACGGCTACACCTTC. It is translated as CASSQASGTGDGYTF.